The 29 T cell receptor beta chains in this list originate from one sample, sequenced in a study of blood T cell repertoires in COVID-19. Some clones are missing from TCRdb's copy, which holds only in-frame ones; the method was immunoSEQ multiplex PCR. This sample has roughly 200,000 clones, with about 86% found just once. Material for sequencing was PBMCs or T cells enriched from blood (not recorded which). The receptors come from a woman in her forties or fifties in a cohort exposed to, infected with or recovered from COVID-19 (not recorded which).

The rearrangement uses TRBV6-5 and TRBJ2-7; 9 bases are a match to TRBD2. The V and J ends lost 6 bases and 2 bases, in that order; junction bases with no gene match: 5. CDR1 is MNHEY, CDR2 SVGAGI, per germline. The CDR3 contains 14 residues. CDR3 DNA sequence: TGTGCCAGCAGGATTCTAGCGGGGACCTACGAGCAGTACTTC. Translated, it gives CASRILAGTYEQYF.

This chain joins TRBV5-1 and TRBJ1-2; TRBD1 is a possible D gene (6 bases). Trimming cost V 4 bases and J 4 bases, with 17 bases left between them. The CDR3 consists of 15 residues. CDR1 and CDR2 (germline): SGHRS, YFSETQ. Here the CDR3 DNA reads TGCGCCAGCAGCGAACACAACAGGGTATCCTATGGCTACACCTTC. Translated: CASSEHNRVSYGYTF.

V and J are TRBV9 and TRBJ2-5; a possible D gene is TRBD2 (6 bases). Germline CDR1 is SGDLS and CDR2 is YYNGEE. V dropped 4 bases and J dropped 5 bases, with 18 bases sitting between them. The CDR3 consists of 15 residues. The CDR3 DNA reads as TGTGCCAGCAGCACCCAGGACTATTTTCCCGAGACCCAGTACTTC. Amino acids: CASSTQDYFPETQYF.

As to this clone: Within the sample, other DNA sequences also encode this same CDR3. V is TRBV5-1 and J is TRBJ1-1, with D possibly TRBD1 on 6 matching bases. Trimming removed 2 bases at V and 7 bases at J, with 12 bases between. The CDR3 extends over 13 amino acids. Germline V gene data show CDR1 as SGHRS and CDR2 as YFSETQ. For the CDR3, the DNA is TGCGCCAGCAGCTTCAAAGACAGGAGTGAAGCTTTCTTT. This gives the protein CASSFKDRSEAFF.

The count of this clone is one. The chain employs TRBV7-9 and TRBJ1-3; 8 positions agree with TRBD1. This CDR3 has 16 residues. The V segment lost 0 bases and the J segment 4 bases; nucleotides outside the gene matches: 5. Per germline, CDR1 SEHNR and CDR2 FQNEAQ (reference sequence). The CDR3 loop is CASSLARTGRGNTIYF. The CDR3 nucleotides are TGTGCCAGCAGCTTAGCGCGGACAGGGCGGGGAAACACCATATATTTT.

V and J are TRBV28 and TRBJ1-4; 10 bases align to TRBD1. The V gene end was trimmed by 4 bases and the J gene end by 4 bases; junction bases not matched to a gene: 3. The germline V gene encodes CDR1 MDHEN and CDR2 SYDVKM. The CDR3 is 15 residues long. The chain's CDR3 is CASSSTGGLNEKLFF. For the CDR3, the DNA is TGTGCCAGCAGTTCGACAGGGGGCCTTAATGAAAAACTGTTTTTT.

The rearrangement uses TRBV7-3 and TRBJ2-2; TRBD1 matches at 9 bases. The CDR3 consists of 18 residues. Germline-derived CDR1 and CDR2 are SGHTA and FQGTGA. V lost 1 base to trimming and J lost 6 bases; unmatched junction nucleotides: 12. CDR3 nucleotides: TGTGCCAGCAGCTTAATGCCGCCCCGGGACAGGGTAGCCGGGGAGCTGTTTTTT. Encoded protein: CASSLMPPRDRVAGELFF.

The gene calls are TRBV7-2 and TRBJ2-3, with D possibly matching TRBD1 (5 bases). Germline values: CDR1 SGHTA, CDR2 FQGNSA. V was trimmed by 2 bases and J by 6 bases, leaving 9 bases between them. This CDR3 contains 13 residues. The CDR3 region is CASSLTWGDTQYF. For the CDR3, the DNA is TGTGCCAGCAGCTTAACTTGGGGCGATACGCAGTATTTT.

CDR3 DNA: TGTGCTAGTGGCCCCGCAGGGGGGCTAAGAGAGACCCAGTACTTC. Amino acids: CASGPAGGLRETQYF. The gene calls are TRBV12-5 and TRBJ2-5; perhaps TRBD1 as D (7 bases). The V end lost 6 bases, the J end lost 4 bases, and 18 bases lay between the germline ends. The CDR3 consists of 15 residues. Germline V lookup: CDR1 LGHNT, CDR2 FRNRAP.

The chain recombines TRBV5-5 with TRBJ2-1; D is possibly TRBD1 (6 bases). This CDR3 region has 15 residues. V was shortened by 3 bases and J by 4 bases, with 14 bases between the two germline ends. CDR1 is SGHKS, CDR2 YYEKEE, per germline (reference sequence). The CDR3 here is CASSSTEGGYNEQFF. The DNA for the CDR3 is TGTGCCAGCAGCTCAACGGAAGGGGGTTACAATGAGCAGTTCTTC.

This clone has just one count. The chain employs TRBV7-2 and TRBJ1-1; 9 bases fit TRBD1. The CDR3 sequence is 16 residues long. Trimming took 1 base from V and 0 from J; bases not matched to a gene: 3. The V gene's germline CDR1 is SGHTA and CDR2 FQGNSA. CDR3 sequence reads: CASSLEGQGMNTEAFF. The CDR3, as DNA: TGTGCCAGCAGCTTAGAGGGACAGGGAATGAACACTGAAGCTTTCTTT. Looking up the rest from reference TRBV7-2 and TRBJ1-1 gives the full variable domain: GAGVSQSPSNKVTEKGKDVELRCDPISGHTALYWYRQSLGQGLEFLIYFQGNSAPDKSGLPSDRFSAERTGGSVSTLTIQRTQQEDSAVYLCASSLEGQGMNTEAFFGQGTRLTVV.

This chain uses TRBV9 with TRBJ2-1; D is unclear. Trimming took 4 bases from V and 8 from J, leaving 7 bases between them. CDR1 and CDR2 (germline): SGDLS, YYNGEE. The CDR3 extends over 11 amino acids. The CDR3 spells CASSSLDEQFF. In nucleotides, the CDR3 is TGTGCCAGCAGCTCTCTAGATGAGCAGTTCTTC.

The chain has TRBV5-4 and TRBJ2-7; a possible D gene is TRBD1 (6 bases). Germline loops: CDR1 SGHNT, CDR2 YYREEE (reference sequence). V lost 1 base to trimming and J lost 7 bases, with 9 bases between them. This CDR3 has 12 amino acids. Written as DNA, the CDR3 is TGTGCCAGCAGCTTGTCCGACAGGGAGCAGTACTTC. It yields the protein CASSLSDREQYF. Complete variable domain (other parts from reference TRBV5-4 and TRBJ2-7): ETGVTQSPTHLIKTRGQQVTLRCSSQSGHNTVSWYQQALGQGPQFIFQYYREEENGRGNFPPRFSGLQFPNYSSELNVNALELDDSALYLCASSLSDREQYFGPGTRLTVT.

This chain connects TRBV6-4 to TRBJ2-2; no reliable D call. The CDR3 is 13 residues long. Trimming stripped 6 bases from V and 2 bases from J, with 7 bases between. Germline V gene data show CDR1 as MRHNA and CDR2 as SNTAGT. DNA of the CDR3: TGTGCCAGCAGGCAAACTAACACCGGGGAGCTGTTTTTT. This sequence encodes CASRQTNTGELFF.

The V call is TRBV4-3, the J call TRBJ1-2, with 7 bases aligning to TRBD1. The CDR3 is 16 residues long. In germline, CDR1 is LGHNA, CDR2 YSLEER. V lost 3 bases, J lost 2 bases, and 9 bases stayed unmatched. CDR3 amino acids: CASSHGTASLNYGYTF. CDR3 DNA sequence: TGCGCCAGCAGCCACGGGACAGCATCATTAAACTATGGCTACACCTTC.

This clone was seen a handful of times. The chain couples TRBV6-1 to TRBJ2-7, with TRBD1 matching over 10 bases. Germline V CDR1 and CDR2: MNHNS, SASEGT. The CDR3 is 15 residues long. V was clipped by 3 bases and J by 6 bases; unmatched bases: 8. CDR3 nucleotides: TGTGCCAGCAGTGATGCCGGGACAGGGGTGGTCGAGCAGTACTTC. Amino acids: CASSDAGTGVVEQYF.

The chain is built from TRBV19 and TRBJ2-3; D is possibly TRBD2 (6 bases). The CDR3 is 13 amino acids. Germline values: CDR1 LNHDA, CDR2 SQIVND (reference sequence). V was shortened by 11 bases and J by 3 bases, with 15 bases between the two germline ends. The DNA of the CDR3 is TGTGCCTCTCACCGCCGGGGGACAGATACGCAGTATTTT. It codes for CASHRRGTDTQYF.

The CDR3 loop reads CASSPTPGRAHNQPQHF. CDR3 coding DNA: TGTGCCAGCAGCCCAACTCCGGGCAGGGCCCACAATCAGCCCCAGCATTTT. This chain uses TRBV3-1 (or the pseudogene TRBV3-2) with TRBJ1-5; TRBD1 is a possible D gene (5 bases). The CDR3 runs 17 residues. V lost 4 bases to trimming and J lost 3 bases, with 19 bases between them. Germline CDR1 LGHDT, CDR2 YNNKEL (reference sequence).

This chain connects TRBV2 to TRBJ1-1; the D gene is possibly TRBD1 (6 bases). The CDR3 is 14 residues long. V lost 4 bases to trimming and J lost 7 bases, with 16 bases between them. Germline lookup yields CDR1 SNHLY and CDR2 FYNNEI. The CDR3 spells CASSGSRQVSEAFF. Here the CDR3 DNA reads TGTGCCAGCAGTGGAAGTAGACAGGTCAGTGAAGCTTTCTTT.

The CDR3 is CASKPSGAHTQYF. The CDR3 DNA follows: TGTGCCAGCAAACCTAGCGGGGCACATACGCAGTATTTT. The chain is built from TRBV27 and TRBJ2-3; TRBD2 aligns across 9 bases. Germline CDR1 MNHEY, CDR2 SMNVEV (reference sequence). V shed 7 bases, J shed 7 bases, and the junction held 6 bases outside the gene matches. The CDR3 runs 13 residues.

The chain is built from TRBV6-5 and TRBJ1-2; TRBD1 matches at 7 bases. The V segment lost 10 bases and the J segment 8 bases; nucleotides outside the gene matches: 10. The CDR3 totals 12 residues. Germline V gives CDR1 MNHEY, CDR2 SVGAGI. The CDR3 loop is CATIKGAQGYTF. The DNA of the CDR3 is TGTGCCACCATAAAGGGGGCGCAAGGCTACACCTTC.

This chain uses TRBV5-6 with TRBJ2-7, with 7 positions matching TRBD1. CDR3 length equals 17 residues. The germline CDR1 and CDR2 sequences are SGHDT and YYEEEE. After removal of 4 bases from V and 3 bases from J, the junction contained 16 bases not matched to a gene. CDR3 sequence: CASSPITGASFGYEQYF. In nucleotides, the CDR3 is TGTGCCAGCAGCCCGATAACAGGGGCCTCGTTCGGCTACGAGCAGTACTTC.

This clone has just one count. V usage is TRBV11-2 and J usage is TRBJ2-7; 9 bases are a match to TRBD2. The length of the CDR3 is 15 residues. V dropped 1 base and J dropped 6; count of bases not matched to a gene: 7. Looked up from germline, CDR1 is SGHAT and CDR2 is FQNNGV. The CDR3 coding sequence is TGTGCCAGCAGCTTAGCGTTGCGGGGGGGCCGCGAGCAGTACTTC. It is translated as CASSLALRGGREQYF.

V is TRBV9 and J is TRBJ1-2, with D tentatively TRBD1 (5 bases). V was trimmed by 0 bases and J by 4 bases, leaving 13 bases between them. Germline V gene sequence: CDR1 SGDLS, CDR2 YYNGEE. The CDR3 is made up of 15 amino acids. The CDR3 here is CASSVAPTTGYGYTF. In nucleotides, the CDR3 is TGTGCCAGCAGCGTAGCCCCAACCACAGGCTATGGCTACACCTTC.

V is TRBV25-1 and J is TRBJ1-6; 7 positions match TRBD1. Looked up from germline, CDR1 is MGHDK and CDR2 is SYGVNS. The CDR3 runs 15 residues. Trimming cost V 1 base and J 7 bases; bases outside gene matches: 4. CDR3 amino acids: CASSESNRGNSPLHF. The CDR3 DNA reads as TGTGCCAGCAGTGAATCAAACAGGGGAAATTCACCCCTCCACTTT. Full variable domain (missing parts from reference TRBV25-1 and TRBJ1-6): EADIYQTPRYLVIGTGKKITLECSQTMGHDKMYWYQQDPGMELHLIHYSYGVNSTEKGDLSSESTVSRIRTEHFPLTLESARPSHTSQYLCASSESNRGNSPLHFGNGTRLTVT.

V is TRBV14 and J is TRBJ1-6; 9 bases align to TRBD1. The germline V gene has CDR1 SGHDN and CDR2 FVKESK. The CDR3 is made up of 17 amino acids. Unmatched junction bases numbered 12, after V lost 3 bases and J lost 9 bases. In DNA form, the CDR3 reads TGTGCCAGCAGCCAGATCGTGACAGGGGGAGGAGGTTCACCCCTCCACTTT. This translates into CASSQIVTGGGGSPLHF.

V is TRBV5-1 and J is TRBJ2-1; weak D call: TRBD1 (5 bases). The CDR3 is made up of 15 amino acids. V gave up 3 bases and J gave up 1 base, with 11 bases separating them. Germline assignment: CDR1 SGHRS and CDR2 YFSETQ. The CDR3 sequence: CASSSSPGSYNEQFF. For the CDR3, the DNA is TGCGCCAGCAGCTCGTCCCCAGGGTCCTACAATGAGCAGTTCTTC.

The rearrangement joins TRBV9 to TRBJ1-1; D is possibly TRBD1 (6 bases). Between the trimmed V and J ends, which lost 0 bases and 5 bases, there was a span of 8 bases. CDR1 and CDR2 (germline): SGDLS, YYNGEE. The CDR3 is 13 residues long. The CDR3 bases are TGTGCCAGCAGCGTAGATACAGGGACTGAAGCTTTCTTT. This translates into CASSVDTGTEAFF.

The V call is TRBV7-2, the J call TRBJ1-4, with 7 bases matching TRBD1. CDR1 is SGHTA and CDR2 is FQGNSA in the germline V gene. CDR3 length equals 14 residues. V lost 2 bases and J lost 7; bases outside the gene matches: 4. Here the CDR3 reads CASSLYRGAEKLFF. The DNA of the CDR3 is TGTGCCAGCAGCTTATACAGGGGAGCTGAAAAACTGTTTTTT.